This passage covers 26 T cell receptor beta chains from one sample sequenced in a study of cytomegalovirus exposure and HLA in healthy donors. PCR employed 60 Vbeta and 13 Jbeta primers. Generated by immunoSEQ multiplex PCR, the TCRdb table keeps only in-frame clones and is missing some. The table shows approximately 150,000 clones, with over 70% occurring only once. The sequenced material came from PBMCs. These receptors came from a male donor in good health and CMV-seropositive.

The rearrangement links TRBV27 to TRBJ1-4, with TRBD1 identical over 9 bases. The CDR3 runs 14 residues. Germline CDR1 and CDR2: MNHEY and SMNVEV (reference sequence). V was pared by 4 bases and J by 5 bases, with 2 bases of the junction left unmatched. This CDR3 is CASSYRGHNEKLFF. The CDR3 bases are TGTGCCAGCAGTTACAGGGGGCACAATGAAAAACTGTTTTTT.

This clone was detected once. The chain links TRBV18 to TRBJ2-6; 9 bases are a match to TRBD1. After removal of 4 bases from V and 0 bases from J, the junction contained 10 bases not matched to a gene. Germline-derived CDR1 and CDR2 are KGHSH and LQKENI. The CDR3 sequence is 19 residues long. The CDR3 sequence: CASSHLTGGRSSGANVLTF. The CDR3 nucleotides are TGTGCCAGCTCACACCTAACAGGGGGCAGAAGCTCTGGGGCCAACGTCCTGACTTTC.

V usage is TRBV6-6 and J usage is TRBJ1-1, with 9 positions matching TRBD1. Germline assignment: CDR1 MNHNY and CDR2 SVGAGI (reference sequence). Trimming cost V 6 bases and J 6 bases; bases outside gene matches: 2. This CDR3 is 12 amino acids long. The CDR3 is CASRRTGAEAFF. In DNA form, the CDR3 reads TGTGCCAGCAGACGGACAGGGGCTGAAGCTTTCTTT.

The CDR3 coding sequence is TGTGCCAGCAGCTTCAACGGGGGGGCCCCCTACGAGCAGTACTTC. Amino acid sequence: CASSFNGGAPYEQYF. The genes are TRBV2 and TRBJ2-7; 8 nucleotides line up with TRBD2. The length of the CDR3 is 15 residues. Trimming cost V 6 bases and J 2 bases; bases outside gene matches: 9. Germline-derived CDR1 and CDR2 are SNHLY and FYNNEI. Looking up the rest from reference TRBV2 and TRBJ2-7 gives the full variable domain: EPEVTQTPSHQVTQMGQEVILRCVPISNHLYFYWYRQILGQKVEFLVSFYNNEISEKSEIFDDQFSVERPDGSNFTLKIRSTKLEDSAMYFCASSFNGGAPYEQYFGPGTRLTVT.

This chain links TRBV7-3 with TRBJ2-3; 11 positions match TRBD2. The V and J ends lost 2 bases and 8 bases, in that order; junction bases with no gene match: 6. This CDR3 comprises 15 residues. The V gene's germline CDR1 is SGHTA and CDR2 FQGTGA. CDR3 in amino acids: CASSLVSGGAFTQYF. CDR3 sequence (DNA): TGTGCCAGCAGCTTAGTTAGCGGGGGGGCCTTTACGCAGTATTTT.

This clone was detected once. The chain combines TRBV13 with TRBJ2-2; TRBD1 matches at 7 bases. Trimming took 0 bases from V and 7 from J; bases not matched to a gene: 2. This CDR3 spans 14 amino acids. Germline V gene data show CDR1 as PRHDT and CDR2 as FYEKMQ (reference sequence). CDR3 bases: TGTGCCAGCAGCTTAGGTTACAGGGGCGGGGAGCTGTTTTTT. Its translation is CASSLGYRGGELFF.

The chain is built from TRBV5-4 and TRBJ1-2, with a possible D match to TRBD1 (5 bases). Trimming left V 0 bases short and J 8 bases short, with 11 bases between. The CDR3 totals 13 residues. The V gene's germline CDR1 is SGHNT and CDR2 YYREEE (reference sequence). Written as DNA, the CDR3 is TGTGCCAGCAGCTTGGACAGGAAGGACGGCTACACCTTC. Residues: CASSLDRKDGYTF.

CDR3 DNA sequence: TGTGCCAGCAGTGCGGGGAACAGCTACGCAGAGACTCTCTCCTACGAGCAGTACTTC. Amino acid sequence: CASSAGNSYAETLSYEQYF. This chain joins TRBV2 and TRBJ2-7, with D tentatively TRBD2 (5 bases). The germline V and J ends were trimmed by 4 bases and 0 bases, with 25 bases remaining between them. CDR3 size: 19 residues. The germline V gene has CDR1 SNHLY and CDR2 FYNNEI. Variable domain in full (rest from reference TRBV2 and TRBJ2-7): EPEVTQTPSHQVTQMGQEVILRCVPISNHLYFYWYRQILGQKVEFLVSFYNNEISEKSEIFDDQFSVERPDGSNFTLKIRSTKLEDSAMYFCASSAGNSYAETLSYEQYFGPGTRLTVT.

This clone was found once. The CDR3 coding sequence is TGCGCCAGCAGCCAATGGCGGGATAGCAATCAGCCCCAGCATTTT. Translating gives CASSQWRDSNQPQHF. The V gene is TRBV4-1, the J gene TRBJ1-5; no definite D call. The CDR3 spans 15 residues. Germline CDR1 reads MGHRA; CDR2 reads YSYEKL. V was cut by 2 bases and J by 0 bases, with 8 bases left in between.

The genes are TRBV7-9 and TRBJ1-1; D not resolved. The ends were cut back, 3 bases at V and 4 bases at J, with 9 bases in the middle. Germline V CDR1 and CDR2: SEHNR, FQNEAQ (reference sequence). The CDR3 is 13 amino acids. CDR3 coding DNA: TGTGCCAGCAGCTTCGAAGTCGGCACTGAAGCTTTCTTT. This sequence encodes CASSFEVGTEAFF.

This clone was observed a few times. The CDR3 coding sequence is TGTGCCTACACCTCCGGGAGGTCGTTCGAAAAACTGTTTTTT. Its protein product is CAYTSGRSFEKLFF. The chain has TRBV30 and TRBJ1-4; unclear D gene. Looked up from germline, CDR1 is GTSNPN and CDR2 is SVGIG (reference sequence). Trimming left V 7 bases short and J 8 bases short, with 20 bases between. The CDR3 extends over 14 amino acids.

The chain couples TRBV7-2 to TRBJ2-2, with D possibly TRBD1 on 5 matching bases. The V end lost 6 bases, the J end lost 3 bases, and 11 bases lay between the germline ends. The CDR3 loop spans 14 amino acids. CDR1 SGHTA and CDR2 FQGNSA come from the germline V gene. The CDR3 here is CASRQGIHTGELFF. The CDR3 DNA reads as TGTGCCAGCAGGCAGGGAATCCACACCGGGGAGCTGTTTTTT.

V is TRBV13 and J is TRBJ1-2; D unresolved. This CDR3 has 16 amino acids. V was clipped by 2 bases and J by 2 bases, with 15 bases between them. From germline, CDR1 is PRHDT and CDR2 FYEKMQ (reference sequence). The CDR3 DNA reads as TGTGCCAGCAGCTTACGTGCGGCAGGACTCAACTATGGCTACACCTTC. Translation: CASSLRAAGLNYGYTF.

This chain uses TRBV19 with TRBJ1-2, with 8 bases matching TRBD1. V gave up 5 bases and J gave up 2 bases; unmatched junction bases: 4. This CDR3 is 14 amino acids long. The germline CDR1 and CDR2 sequences are LNHDA and SQIVND (reference sequence). The CDR3 sequence: CASSGPGGNYGYTF. The CDR3 DNA follows: TGTGCCAGTAGTGGGCCAGGGGGCAACTATGGCTACACCTTC.

The V and J genes are TRBV4-1 and TRBJ2-7; no clear D. Germline V lookup: CDR1 MGHRA, CDR2 YSYEKL. V lost 0 bases, J lost 0 bases, and 9 bases lay in between. This CDR3 comprises 15 residues. CDR3 in DNA: TGCGCCAGCAGCCAAGAAGCCCGGAGCTCCTACGAGCAGTACTTC. Its protein product is CASSQEARSSYEQYF.

V and J are TRBV25-1 and TRBJ2-4; D possibly corresponds to TRBD2 (5 bases). The V gene lost 1 base and the J gene lost 0 bases, with 16 bases spanning the gap. Germline loops: CDR1 MGHDK, CDR2 SYGVNS. This CDR3 contains 18 residues. CDR3 coding DNA: TGTGCCAGCAGTGAATCGGGAAGGCCGGGATTAGCCAAAAACATTCAGTACTTC. Translation gives CASSESGRPGLAKNIQYF.

J is TRBJ1-1 and V is TRBV27, with D perhaps matching TRBD1 (5 bases). CDR1 and CDR2 from the germline V gene are MNHEY and SMNVEV (reference sequence). The CDR3 is 13 amino acids. V was pared by 4 bases and J by 10 bases, with 16 bases between. CDR3 DNA sequence: TGTGCCAGCAGTTCTCCCCGGGGGGATGGAGCTTTCTTT. It translates to CASSSPRGDGAFF.

The chain recombines TRBV6-5 with TRBJ1-2; 8 bases are shared with TRBD1. V was clipped by 7 bases and J by 5 bases; unmatched bases: 9. The CDR3 is 14 amino acids. Germline V gene sequence: CDR1 MNHEY, CDR2 SVGAGI. The CDR3 region is CASTQGAYDYGYTF. The CDR3 DNA reads TGTGCCAGCACCCAGGGGGCGTACGATTATGGCTACACCTTC.

This chain links TRBV29-1 with TRBJ1-3, with TRBD1 matching over 10 bases. The V segment lost 1 base and the J segment 3 bases; nucleotides outside the gene matches: 6. From germline, CDR1 is SQVTM and CDR2 ANQGSEA. The CDR3 has 16 amino acids. This CDR3 reads CSVEGRQGAFGNTIYF. The CDR3 coding sequence is TGCAGCGTTGAAGGTAGACAGGGGGCGTTTGGAAACACCATATATTTT.

This chain uses TRBV13 with TRBJ1-2; TRBD1 matches at 12 bases. With 6 bases clipped from V and 4 bases from J, the junction kept 6 bases outside the gene matches. The CDR3 totals 15 residues. Germline CDR1 reads PRHDT; CDR2 reads FYEKMQ (reference sequence). The CDR3 nucleotides read TGTGCCAGCAGACGGGGACAGGGGGCGGGCTATGGCTACACCTTC. It codes for CASRRGQGAGYGYTF. Supplemented by reference TRBV13 and TRBJ1-2, the full variable domain reads AAGVIQSPRHLIKEKRETATLKCYPIPRHDTVYWYQQGPGQDPQFLISFYEKMQSDKGSIPDRFSAQQFSDYHSELNMSSLELGDSALYFCASRRGQGAGYGYTFGSGTRLTVV.

This chain uses TRBV15 with TRBJ2-3, with 8 nucleotides matching TRBD1. Looked up from germline, CDR1 is LNHNV and CDR2 is YYDKDF (reference sequence). V was pared by 2 bases and J by 5 bases, with 9 bases of the junction left unmatched. This CDR3 comprises 16 residues. This CDR3 is CATSRNRQGRRDTQYF. CDR3 DNA: TGTGCCACCAGCAGAAACCGACAGGGGCGTAGAGATACGCAGTATTTT.

V is TRBV5-4 and J is TRBJ1-2; D ambiguous. CDR1 SGHNT and CDR2 YYREEE come from the germline V gene (reference sequence). V was pared by 0 bases and J by 4 bases, with 10 bases between. The CDR3 consists of 14 residues. In DNA form, the CDR3 reads TGTGCCAGCAGCTTGGATGAGGGTGCCTATGGCTACACCTTC. It yields the protein CASSLDEGAYGYTF.

The chain combines TRBV27 with TRBJ2-5; D is ambiguous. Germline V gives CDR1 MNHEY, CDR2 SMNVEV (reference sequence). Trimming stripped 4 bases from V and 2 bases from J, with 8 bases between. The CDR3 spans 13 residues. The CDR3 sequence is CASSSRWQETQYF. In DNA, the CDR3 is TGTGCCAGCAGTTCTCGGTGGCAAGAGACCCAGTACTTC.

The V and J genes are TRBV19 and TRBJ1-1; no clear D gene. V was shortened by 0 bases and J by 3 bases, with 20 bases between the two germline ends. Germline values: CDR1 LNHDA, CDR2 SQIVND (reference sequence). The CDR3 extends over 18 amino acids. The CDR3 spells CASSIEGPGQARDTEAFF. The CDR3 DNA follows: TGTGCCAGTAGTATAGAAGGTCCAGGTCAAGCGAGGGACACTGAAGCTTTCTTT. Full variable domain (remainder filled in from reference TRBV19 and TRBJ1-1): DGGITQSPKYLFRKEGQNVTLSCEQNLNHDAMYWYRQDPGQGLRLIYYSQIVNDFQKGDIAEGYSVSREKKESFPLTVTSAQKNPTAFYLCASSIEGPGQARDTEAFFGQGTRLTVV.

The V call is TRBV6-5, the J call TRBJ2-7; D not certain. Germline CDR1 is MNHEY and CDR2 is SVGAGI. V lost 0 bases to trimming and J lost 7 bases, with 13 bases between them. The CDR3 is 14 residues long. This CDR3 reads CASSYSRAGLEQYF. The DNA for the CDR3 is TGTGCCAGCAGTTACTCGCGAGCAGGCCTAGAGCAGTACTTC.

This clone was recorded once. This chain's CDR3 is CATGRNHSNQPQHF. The CDR3 DNA is TGTGCCACAGGCCGGAACCATAGCAATCAGCCCCAGCATTTT. The genes are TRBV7-9 and TRBJ1-5; unclear D gene. V was clipped by 10 bases and J by 0 bases, with 13 bases between them. CDR3 length equals 14 residues. The V gene's germline CDR1 is SEHNR and CDR2 FQNEAQ (reference sequence).